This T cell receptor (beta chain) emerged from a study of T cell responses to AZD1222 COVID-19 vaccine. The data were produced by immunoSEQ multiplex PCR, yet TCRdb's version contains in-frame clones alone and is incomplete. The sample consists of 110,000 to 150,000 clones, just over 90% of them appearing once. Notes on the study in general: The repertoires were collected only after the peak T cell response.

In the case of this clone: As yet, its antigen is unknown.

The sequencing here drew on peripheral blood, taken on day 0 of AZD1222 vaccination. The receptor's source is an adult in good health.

The CDR3 protein is CASSELSYGYTF. In DNA, the CDR3 is TGTGCCAGCAGTGAATTATCCTATGGCTACACCTTC. V and J are TRBV2 and TRBJ1-2; D gene ambiguous. V was cut by 2 bases and J by 4 bases, with 5 bases left in between. Germline-derived CDR1 and CDR2 are SNHLY and FYNNEI. The CDR3 length is 12 residues. Full variable domain (rest looked up from reference TRBV2 and TRBJ1-2): EPEVTQTPSHQVTQMGQEVILRCVPISNHLYFYWYRQILGQKVEFLVSFYNNEISEKSEIFDDQFSVERPDGSNFTLKIRSTKLEDSAMYFCASSELSYGYTFGSGTRLTVV.